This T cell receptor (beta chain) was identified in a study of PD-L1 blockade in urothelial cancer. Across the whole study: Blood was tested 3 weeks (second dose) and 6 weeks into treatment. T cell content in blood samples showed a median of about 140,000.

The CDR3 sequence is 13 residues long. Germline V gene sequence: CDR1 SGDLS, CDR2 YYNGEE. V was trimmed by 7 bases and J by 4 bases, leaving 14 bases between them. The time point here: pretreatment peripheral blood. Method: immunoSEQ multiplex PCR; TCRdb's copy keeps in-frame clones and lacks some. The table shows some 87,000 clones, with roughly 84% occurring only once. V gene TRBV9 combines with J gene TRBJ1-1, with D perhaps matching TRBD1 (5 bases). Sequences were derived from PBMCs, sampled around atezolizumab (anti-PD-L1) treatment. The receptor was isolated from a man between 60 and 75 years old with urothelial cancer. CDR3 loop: CASGPPGRTEAFF. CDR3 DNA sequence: TGTGCCAGCGGACCTCCAGGGCGCACTGAAGCTTTCTTT.